A selection of T cell receptor beta chains follows, all from one sample in a study of blood T cell repertoires in COVID-19. The assay was immunoSEQ multiplex PCR, and TCRdb's table has in-frame clones only and misses some. The sample has hundreds of thousands of clones; about 90% are singletons. The material sequenced was peripheral blood. Receptors were obtained from a man aged 35 to 55 with acute or convalescent COVID-19. Both conserved end residues are part of each CDR3. D genes are given only for firm matches. The size entry is marked missing in some rows and otherwise reads once, few, many or a size class.

TRBV19,NA,TRBD1,TRBJ1-2,TGTGCCAGTAGCACCGGGACAGAAACTAACTATGGCTACACCTTC,CASSTGTETNYGYTF
TRBV12-3/TRBV12-4,NA,NA,TRBJ1-2,TGTGCCAGCAGTTTGAGAGGGTGGGTTGGCTACACCTTC,CASSLRGWVGYTF
TRBV27,NA,NA,TRBJ2-1,TGTGCCAGCAGTCCCCAGCTAGCGCAGAGGGACAATGAGCAGTTCTTC,CASSPQLAQRDNEQFF
TRBV28,NA,NA,TRBJ1-5,TGTGCCAGCCGAGGCGACGGATTCGGTTCCCAGCCCCAGCATTTT,CASRGDGFGSQPQHF
TRBV6-5,NA,NA,TRBJ2-7,TGTGCCAGCAGTCTAGACGGAGCTACATCCTACGAGCAGTACTTC,CASSLDGATSYEQYF
TRBV12-3/TRBV12-4,NA,TRBD1,TRBJ2-2,TGTGCCAGCAGGACAGGGGGTGTCGGGGAGCTGTTTTTT,CASRTGGVGELFF
TRBV21-1,NA,NA,TRBJ2-7,TGTGCCAGCAGCCTAAACAGGTCCCGCCGAGCGGGAGGATGCTACGAGCAGTACTTC,CASSLNRSRRAGGCYEQYF
TRBV5-6,NA,NA,TRBJ2-2,TGTGCCACCCGGGTCCTCGCAGAGAGGGACACCGGGGAGCTGTTTTTT,CATRVLAERDTGELFF
TRBV6-5,once,NA,TRBJ1-6,TGTGCCAGCAGTTACCTGACAGCGAATTCACCCCTCCACTTT,CASSYLTANSPLHF
TRBV9,NA,TRBD2,TRBJ2-3,TGTGCCAGCAGCTCTAGCGGCAGCACAGATACGCAGTATTTT,CASSSSGSTDTQYF
TRBV29-1,NA,NA,TRBJ2-6,TGCAGCGTTGAAGCCGGTGTCAACGTCCTGACTTTC,CSVEAGVNVLTF
TRBV5-4,NA,NA,TRBJ1-4,TGTGCCAGCAGCTACCGAGGAGGGGAAAAACTGTTTTTT,CASSYRGGEKLFF
TRBV19,NA,NA,TRBJ1-1,TGTGCCAGTAGTATAGTAACAGGGATGAACACTGAAGCTTTCTTT,CASSIVTGMNTEAFF
TRBV27,NA,TRBD2,TRBJ2-1,TGTGCCACCTTCCGACTAGCGGAACCAAATGAGCAGTTCTTC,CATFRLAEPNEQFF
TRBV6-5,NA,TRBD1,TRBJ1-6,TGTGCCAGCAACCCCGACAGGGACCTACGTTCACCCCTCCACTTT,CASNPDRDLRSPLHF
TRBV2,NA,TRBD1,TRBJ2-1,TGTGCCAGCATAGGCCCCCGGGACAGGGAGATAGGTGAGCAGTTCTTC,CASIGPRDREIGEQFF
TRBV7-2,NA,NA,TRBJ1-1,TGTGCCACGGAGACCACAGGTGTGGTCTTCTTT,CATETTGVVFF
TRBV7-3,NA,NA,TRBJ1-6,TGTGCCAGCAGCTTAAATACCTATAATTCACCCCTCCACTTT,CASSLNTYNSPLHF
TRBV5-4,NA,NA,TRBJ1-5,TGTGCCAGCAGAGTGGGGCAGGGCGGTCAGCCCCAGCATTTT,CASRVGQGGQPQHF
TRBV9,NA,NA,TRBJ2-7,TGTGCCAGCAGCGTAGAGGGGGTCTCCTTCTCCTACGAGCAGTACTTC,CASSVEGVSFSYEQYF
TRBV11-2,few,NA,TRBJ1-5,TGTGCCAGCAGCTTCGCCGGGAGTCAGCCCCAGCATTTT,CASSFAGSQPQHF
TRBV29-1,NA,TRBD1,TRBJ2-7,TGCAGCGTTGCGCACAGGGGGCGGTACGAGCAGTACTTC,CSVAHRGRYEQYF
TRBV30,NA,NA,TRBJ1-5,TGTGCCTGGACGAGTAAAACTAACAATCAGCCCCAGCATTTT,CAWTSKTNNQPQHF
TRBV18,NA,NA,TRBJ1-2,TGTGCCAGCTCACCCCCCGGACAGAATGGCTACACCTTC,CASSPPGQNGYTF
TRBV29-1,NA,TRBD1,TRBJ2-3,TGCAGCGGATACAGGGGGCAGGTAGATACGCAGTATTTT,CSGYRGQVDTQYF
TRBV2,NA,TRBD1,TRBJ2-7,TGTGCCAGCACAGATAGACAGGGGCCCTACGAGCAGTACTTC,CASTDRQGPYEQYF
TRBV18,once,TRBD1,TRBJ1-2,TGTGCCAGCTCACCCCCCGGGACAGACTATGGCTACACCTTC,CASSPPGTDYGYTF
TRBV4-1,NA,NA,TRBJ1-1,TGCGCCAGCAGCCACCTAGGTACGTTGAACACTGAAGCTTTCTTT,CASSHLGTLNTEAFF
TRBV14,once,NA,TRBJ2-2,TGTGCCAGCAGCCAAGTACAGGTTACGAACACCGGGGAGCTGTTTTTT,CASSQVQVTNTGELFF
TRBV27,NA,NA,TRBJ2-7,TGTGCCAGCAGTGAACAGGGTATAAACTACGAGCAGTACTTC,CASSEQGINYEQYF
TRBV7-2,NA,NA,TRBJ2-7,TGTGCCAGCAGCTTCCTAGTTTACTCCTACGAGCAGTACTTC,CASSFLVYSYEQYF
TRBV7-2,NA,NA,TRBJ2-2,TGTGCCAGCAGCTTAGTGGGGCGCCGAACCGGGGAGCTGTTTTTT,CASSLVGRRTGELFF
TRBV2,NA,NA,TRBJ1-5,TGTGCCAGCAGTCGGACAGTTATTGGCAATCAGCCCCAGCATTTT,CASSRTVIGNQPQHF
TRBV5-1,NA,TRBD1,TRBJ1-2,TGCGCCAGCATGGAGGGGGCGCGGGGTGGCTACACCTTC,CASMEGARGGYTF
TRBV11-2,NA,NA,TRBJ2-7,TGTGCCAGCAGCCCCGTCGGCGGAACTTCATACGAGCAGTACTTC,CASSPVGGTSYEQYF
TRBV6-1,NA,TRBD2,TRBJ2-3,TGTGCCAGCAGTGAGTCTAGCGGGGGGCCAGATACGCAGTATTTT,CASSESSGGPDTQYF
TRBV11-2,NA,TRBD1,TRBJ2-2,TGTGCCAGCAGCTGGGGACAGGTGAACACCGGGGAGCTGTTTTTT,CASSWGQVNTGELFF
TRBV4-1,NA,NA,TRBJ1-4,TGCGCCAGCAGCCAAGATGGCAGGTCTAATGAAAAACTGTTTTTT,CASSQDGRSNEKLFF
TRBV9,NA,NA,TRBJ2-3,TGTGCCAGCAACCCCACCCGGTCCACAGATACGCAGTATTTT,CASNPTRSTDTQYF
TRBV28,NA,NA,TRBJ1-1,TGTGCCACTTTAGACAGGAACACTGAAGCTTTCTTT,CATLDRNTEAFF
TRBV2,NA,NA,TRBJ2-2,TGTGCCAGCAATCCGAGGATCAACACCGGGGAGCTGTTTTTT,CASNPRINTGELFF
TRBV19,NA,NA,TRBJ2-7,TGTGCCAGTAGCACCCCAGGCCTCTACGAGCAGTACTTC,CASSTPGLYEQYF
TRBV19,NA,NA,TRBJ1-1,TGTGCCAGTAGTATAGCCCGCCGCGGGACTGAAGCTTTCTTT,CASSIARRGTEAFF
TRBV18,NA,TRBD1,TRBJ2-5,TGTGCCAGCTCACCGAGTAACACAGGGGTAGAGACCCAGTACTTC,CASSPSNTGVETQYF
TRBV3-1/TRBV3-2,NA,NA,TRBJ1-3,TGTGCCAGCAGCCCGCACCAGGGCTTTGGAAACACCATATATTTT,CASSPHQGFGNTIYF
TRBV19,once,NA,TRBJ2-3,TGTGCCATCAAAGAAAGGGGTACAGATACGCAGTATTTT,CAIKERGTDTQYF
TRBV18,NA,TRBD1,TRBJ1-5,TGTGCCAGCTCCCTGACAGGGGGCGCAGAACCCCAGCATTTT,CASSLTGGAEPQHF
TRBV9,NA,TRBD1,TRBJ1-2,TGTGCCAGCAGCGGGACAGGGGTCGGCTACACCTTC,CASSGTGVGYTF
TRBV6-1,NA,NA,TRBJ1-4,TGTGCCAGCGCCTCTCAGGGAATGGGTGAAAAACTGTTTTTT,CASASQGMGEKLFF
TRBV9,NA,TRBD1,TRBJ1-1,TGTGCCAGCAGCGTAACGATTACCCAGGGGGCCGGCGACACTGAAGCTTTCTTT,CASSVTITQGAGDTEAFF
TRBV4-3,NA,TRBD1,TRBJ2-7,TGCGCCAGCAGCCCCGGGACAGGGGATTTTCAGCAGTACTTC,CASSPGTGDFQQYF
TRBV2,NA,NA,TRBJ1-1,TGTGCCAGCAGTGAACAGGGTACTGAAGCTTTCTTT,CASSEQGTEAFF
TRBV6-5,NA,NA,TRBJ1-1,TGTGCCAGCACCTTGAACACTGAAGCTTTCTTT,CASTLNTEAFF
TRBV28,NA,NA,TRBJ1-1,TGTGCCAGCAGTTCGAGGGTTTCTGGGACTGAAGCTTTCTTT,CASSSRVSGTEAFF
TRBV27,NA,TRBD2,TRBJ2-7,TGTGCCAGCAGTTGGACTAGCGGGGGCTCCTACGAGCAGTACTTC,CASSWTSGGSYEQYF